These 10 T cell receptor beta chains were sequenced from one sample in a study of CD8+ T cells in alopecia areata (dated by TCRdb to 2016 to 2019). Sample time point, as interpreted from the label and publication: roughly 27 days on oral tofacitinib. In light of the paper, this sample's treatment or condition label describes: oral pan-JAK inhibitor, 5-10 mg twice daily. Libraries came from the immunoSEQ multiplex PCR assay. To provide template for TCR sequencing, every sample had RNA extracted and reverse transcribed into cDNA. TCRdb re-hosts the immuneACCESS table, in-frame sequences only. Its copies lack some clones; in the studies checked, an unresolved V gene accounts for under half of them, and the cause for the rest is not known. This sample holds 120,000 or so clones; about 61% were observed only once. The ten largest make up around 30% of the sample. The input for sequencing was CD8+ T cells sorted from blood, taken at week 4, from a patient treated with tofacitinib. The receptors originated from a human donor with alopecia areata.

DNA of the CDR3: TGTGCCATCAGTGTTAAAGGGTCGGGCACAGATACGCAGTATTTT. Translation gives CAISVKGSGTDTQYF. This chain uses TRBV10-3 with TRBJ2-3; D gene unclear. V lost 4 bases and J lost 1, with 12 bases in between. The CDR3 spans 15 residues. Germline CDR1 reads ENHRY; CDR2 reads SYGVKD.

CDR3 region: CSVLLAGGPYEQYF. The CDR3 DNA reads as TGCAGCGTTCTCCTAGCGGGGGGGCCGTACGAGCAGTACTTC. The chain carries TRBV29-1 and TRBJ2-7; 12 bases line up with TRBD2. The CDR3 covers 14 residues. Trimming took 5 bases from V and 4 from J; bases not matched to a gene: 6. Germline loops: CDR1 SQVTM, CDR2 ANQGSEA.

The chain employs TRBV23-1 and TRBJ2-7, with D perhaps TRBD2 (6 bases). TRBV23-1 is an open reading frame, and its role is uncertain. V was cut by 3 bases and J by 3 bases, with 18 bases left in between. This CDR3 has 16 residues. Written as DNA, the CDR3 is TGCGCCAGCAGTCATCCAACGGGACTTTACTACTACGAGCAGTACTTC. Protein: CASSHPTGLYYYEQYF.

V gene TRBV10-3 combines with J gene TRBJ2-5; tentative D call: TRBD1 (6 bases). V was shortened by 3 bases and J by 4 bases, with 12 bases between the two germline ends. Looked up from germline, CDR1 is ENHRY and CDR2 is SYGVKD. This CDR3 has 14 amino acids. CDR3 in amino acids: CAISDPGTTETQYF. The CDR3 DNA follows: TGTGCCATCAGTGACCCCGGGACAACAGAGACCCAGTACTTC.

There are a few counts of this clone. The chain couples TRBV7-9 to TRBJ1-1, with TRBD1 matching 7 bases. The V gene's germline CDR1 is SEHNR and CDR2 FQNEAQ (reference sequence). The CDR3 has 12 amino acids. Trimming cost V 6 bases and J 8 bases; bases outside gene matches: 6. The CDR3 protein is CASSPGTAEAFF. DNA of the CDR3: TGTGCCAGCAGTCCCGGGACAGCCGAAGCTTTCTTT.

V gene TRBV27 combines with J gene TRBJ2-5; a possible D gene is TRBD2 (6 bases). V was pared by 3 bases and J by 1 base, with 15 bases between. CDR1 is MNHEY and CDR2 is SMNVEV in the germline V gene (reference sequence). The CDR3 runs to 16 residues. The CDR3 DNA is TGTGCCAGCAGTTTTTTCACCGGGGGACGCCAAGAGACCCAGTACTTC. It specifies CASSFFTGGRQETQYF.

This clone was counted between two and nine times. The chain joins TRBV27 to TRBJ1-2; 10 positions agree with TRBD1. The V gene's germline CDR1 is MNHEY and CDR2 SMNVEV (reference sequence). Germline trimming cut 10 bases from V and 4 bases from J; bases unmatched to any gene: 15. This CDR3 has 16 residues. In DNA, the CDR3 is TGTGCCACTAAGGGGGGACAGGGGCCCGTATCCTATGGCTACACCTTC. Protein sequence: CATKGGQGPVSYGYTF.

This clone was recorded a few times. The chain is built from TRBV13 and TRBJ2-1; D is unclear. The germline gives CDR1 PRHDT, CDR2 FYEKMQ (reference sequence). V was shortened by 1 base and J by 5 bases, with 12 bases between the two germline ends. The CDR3 has 15 residues. Here the CDR3 reads CASSLARYTHNEQFF. The CDR3 DNA sequence: TGTGCCAGCAGCTTAGCCAGGTATACCCACAATGAGCAGTTCTTC.

CDR3 sequence: CASTGEGGQHYGYTF. CDR3 bases: TGTGCCAGCACGGGCGAGGGGGGCCAACACTATGGCTACACCTTC. The gene calls are TRBV25-1 and TRBJ1-2, with D perhaps matching TRBD1 (6 bases). The CDR3 runs to 15 residues. The germline V gene has CDR1 MGHDK and CDR2 SYGVNS. Deletions cut 7 bases from V and 3 bases from J, with 18 bases between.

The CDR3 DNA follows: TGTGCCAGCAGTCTCCCGAGAGGGGGCGGGCCTGAAGCTTTCTTT. It specifies CASSLPRGGGPEAFF. V and J are TRBV28 and TRBJ1-1, with 7 bases matching TRBD1. There are 15 residues in the CDR3. V was clipped by 5 bases and J by 6 bases; unmatched bases: 12. Germline CDR1 and CDR2: MDHEN and SYDVKM.